These 4 T cell receptor beta chains originate from one sample sequenced in a study of T cells expressing NK-cell markers. Following a re-call of the 5' RACE reads, TCRdb has one entry per CDR3 protein and lacks DNA. The listing records about 32,000 distinct CDR3 sequences. The source material was blood T cells: a sorted CD56 or NKG2C T cell subset, CD4+ or CD8+ T cells, or bulk PBMC T cells (not recorded which). Receptors originate from a woman between 18 and 70 years old in good health.

CDR3 region: CAIKPEGTEAFF. The rearrangement links TRBV10-3 to TRBJ1-1. The CDR3 is made up of 12 amino acids. CDR1 is ENHRY, CDR2 SYGVKD, per germline.

CDR3 loop: CASSQRIGDTQYF. The genes are TRBV4-1 and TRBJ2-3. Per the germline V gene, CDR1 is MGHRA and CDR2 is YSYEKL. CDR3 length: 13 amino acids.

The chain uses TRBV19 and TRBJ2-1; TCRdb picks TRBD2, but there is no DNA to check that call. CDR1 and CDR2 from the germline V gene are LNHDA and SQIVND (reference sequence). The CDR3 has 15 amino acids. CDR3 sequence reads: CASSILSGSYNEQFF.

The chain has TRBV27 and TRBJ1-2. The CDR3 extends over 13 amino acids. Germline CDR1 and CDR2: MNHEY and SMNVEV (reference sequence). The CDR3 spells CASSLTANYGYTF.